This T cell receptor (beta chain) was captured by sequencing in a study of blood T cells in healthy people across ages. This CDR3 has 14 residues. Germline CDR1 is MNHEY and CDR2 is SVGAGI. V was cut by 10 bases and J by 2 bases, with 12 bases left in between. The use of a sample-barcoded 5' primer and a J-beta primer mix characterized a second PCR of about 7 to 12 cycles. TCRdb passed the 5' RACE reads through MiXCR, listing each CDR3 protein once. The repertoire holds about 1.8 million distinct CDR3 sequences, with around half as singletons. This clonotype was obtained from a woman in her 40s in good health. The chain employs TRBV6-5 and TRBJ1-6, with D possibly TRBD1 on 6 matching bases. Sequenced sample: blood. The CDR3 loop reads CATRRGTYNSPLHF. CDR3 DNA: TGTGCCACCCGAAGGGGGACCTATAATTCACCCCTCCACTTT.